These 16 T cell receptor beta chains share one sample of origin, sequenced in a study of blood T cell repertoires in COVID-19 (TCRdb year 2020). The method behind the library was the immunoSEQ multiplex PCR assay. TCRdb limited this immuneACCESS table to in-frame rearrangements with V and J called. A share of clones is missing; checked studies link under half to unresolved V genes, and the rest is unexplained. In all, the sample holds a few hundred thousand clones, and 84% of those were seen once. The ten biggest clones cover over 15% of the sample. The source material was peripheral blood. Source of these receptors: a woman of 80 years or more with active or convalescent COVID-19.

This clone was picked up one time. This sequence joins TRBV6-5 and TRBJ2-1, with a weak D call TRBD2 (7 bases). The CDR3 loop spans 11 amino acids. Trimming removed 8 bases from V and 7 bases from J, with 9 bases in between. Germline-derived CDR1 and CDR2 are MNHEY and SVGAGI. The CDR3 sequence: CASGRGNEQFF. The CDR3 DNA is TGTGCCAGCGGGAGGGGGAATGAGCAGTTCTTC.

This chain uses TRBV12-3 or TRBV12-4 with TRBJ1-2, with 7 bases aligning to TRBD1. V trimming: 5 bases; J trimming: 4 bases; junction bases outside the gene matches: 4. The CDR3 sequence is 13 residues long. CDR3 coding DNA: TGTGCCAGCAGTACCTACAGGGGCTATGGCTACACCTTC. Protein: CASSTYRGYGYTF.

This sequence joins TRBV7-2 and TRBJ2-3; tentatively, D is TRBD2 (5 bases). V gave up 3 bases and J gave up 2 bases, with 12 bases separating them. Germline-derived CDR1 and CDR2 are SGHTA and FQGNSA. CDR3 size: 15 residues. The CDR3 sequence is CASSLRADPTDTQYF. CDR3 in DNA: TGTGCCAGCAGCTTGAGGGCAGACCCCACAGATACGCAGTATTTT.

This chain connects TRBV14 to TRBJ2-3; 7 nucleotides align to TRBD2. V shed 4 bases, J shed 4 bases, and the junction held 5 bases outside the gene matches. This CDR3 region has 14 residues. The germline CDR1 and CDR2 sequences are SGHDN and FVKESK. CDR3 sequence reads: CASSRRGRADTQYF. CDR3 bases: TGTGCCAGCAGCCGCCGCGGGAGAGCAGATACGCAGTATTTT. The full variable domain, its missing parts supplied by reference TRBV14 and TRBJ2-3, is EAGVTQFPSHSVIEKGQTVTLRCDPISGHDNLYWYRRVMGKEIKFLLHFVKESKQDESGMPNNRFLAERTGGTYSTLKVQPAELEDSGVYFCASSRRGRADTQYFGPGTRLTVL.

The CDR3 here is CASSPNRQGMNTEAFF. For the CDR3, the DNA is TGTGCCAGCTCTCCAAACAGACAGGGTATGAACACTGAAGCTTTCTTT. The chain couples TRBV18 to TRBJ1-1; 7 bases match TRBD1. The CDR3 has 16 amino acids. With 6 bases clipped from V and 0 bases from J, the junction kept 10 bases outside the gene matches. The germline V gene encodes CDR1 KGHSH and CDR2 LQKENI.

The V call is TRBV7-2, the J call TRBJ2-3, with D unclear. CDR1 SGHTA and CDR2 FQGNSA come from the germline V gene. Trimming left V 1 base short and J 4 bases short, with 9 bases between. The length of the CDR3 is 14 residues. The CDR3 region is CASSLVSYADTQYF. The CDR3, as DNA: TGTGCCAGCAGCTTAGTTTCTTATGCAGATACGCAGTATTTT. Drawing the rest from reference TRBV7-2 and TRBJ2-3, the complete variable domain is GAGVSQSPSNKVTEKGKDVELRCDPISGHTALYWYRQSLGQGLEFLIYFQGNSAPDKSGLPSDRFSAERTGGSVSTLTIQRTQQEDSAVYLCASSLVSYADTQYFGPGTRLTVL.

This clone was seen a single time. The chain employs TRBV19 and TRBJ2-7; the match to TRBD1 covers 8 bases. The CDR3 runs to 14 residues. Germline V gene data show CDR1 as LNHDA and CDR2 as SQIVND (reference sequence). V trimming: 5 bases; J trimming: 4 bases; junction bases outside the gene matches: 7. The CDR3 sequence: CASSPGTGPYEQYF. The CDR3 DNA reads TGTGCCAGTAGTCCCGGGACAGGACCTTACGAGCAGTACTTC.

The CDR3 bases are TGCGCCAGCAGTGATGGTAGGGCTAGCGGGGGGCCGAACACCGGGGAGCTGTTTTTT. Its translation is CASSDGRASGGPNTGELFF. The chain recombines TRBV10-2 with TRBJ2-2; 11 positions agree with TRBD2. Per germline, CDR1 WSHSY and CDR2 SAAADI. Trimming at V came to 3 bases and at J to 0 bases, leaving 9 bases not matched to a gene. The CDR3 consists of 19 residues.

This chain joins TRBV2 and TRBJ1-4, with D unresolved. Trimming removed 9 bases at V and 1 base at J, with 9 bases between. The CDR3 totals 13 residues. CDR1 is SNHLY and CDR2 is FYNNEI in the germline V gene. CDR3 protein: CASIRGTNEKLFF. CDR3 in DNA: TGTGCCAGTATCCGGGGAACTAATGAAAAACTGTTTTTT.

This clone was seen more than once but under ten times. The V gene is TRBV2, the J gene TRBJ1-6, with D unresolved. Between the trimmed V and J ends, which lost 4 bases and 8 bases, there was a span of 12 bases. The germline V gene encodes CDR1 SNHLY and CDR2 FYNNEI. CDR3 length: 14 residues. In nucleotides, the CDR3 is TGTGCCAGCAGTGGCTGGATCGGGGATTCACCCCTCCACTTT. It codes for CASSGWIGDSPLHF.

V is TRBV7-2 and J is TRBJ1-1; no reliable D call. Germline V gene data show CDR1 as SGHTA and CDR2 as FQGNSA. V shed 5 bases and J shed 5 bases, with 15 bases lying between them. The CDR3 loop spans 14 amino acids. The CDR3 nucleotides read TGTGCCAGCAGCCCCTTCGGGGTGGAAACTGAAGCTTTCTTT. Translation gives CASSPFGVETEAFF.

DNA for the CDR3: TGTGCCAGCAGCGTAGGAGGGACTAGCCCCTACAATGAGCAGTTCTTC. Translated, it gives CASSVGGTSPYNEQFF. The V and J genes are TRBV9 and TRBJ2-1, with 9 bases fitting TRBD2. CDR1 is SGDLS, CDR2 YYNGEE, per germline. The CDR3 runs 16 residues. Trimming removed 0 bases from V and 2 bases from J; junction bases left unmatched: 3.

The chain recombines TRBV7-8 with TRBJ2-5; D possibly corresponds to TRBD2 (5 bases). The CDR3 has 12 amino acids. Germline values: CDR1 SGHVS, CDR2 FQNEAQ. The ends were cut back, 5 bases at V and 10 bases at J, with 14 bases in the middle. CDR3 DNA: TGTGCCAGCAGCCACGCGACCGGGAACCAGTACTTC. It yields the protein CASSHATGNQYF.

The chain links TRBV12-3 or TRBV12-4 to TRBJ2-7; no firm D call. V was clipped by 5 bases and J by 5 bases, with 7 bases between them. The CDR3 extends over 11 amino acids. CDR3 sequence: CASSQAHEQYF. CDR3 coding DNA: TGTGCCAGCAGTCAGGCCCACGAGCAGTACTTC.

V is TRBV5-1 and J is TRBJ2-3, with 9 bases aligning to TRBD2. Looked up from germline, CDR1 is SGHRS and CDR2 is YFSETQ. Germline trimming cut 0 bases from V and 0 bases from J; bases unmatched to any gene: 5. The length of the CDR3 is 17 residues. CDR3 residues: CASSLGLAGQSTDTQYF. The CDR3 nucleotides read TGCGCCAGCAGCTTGGGGCTAGCGGGGCAAAGCACAGATACGCAGTATTTT.

The CDR3 protein is CASSPRTDSYGYTF. DNA for the CDR3: TGTGCCAGCAGCCCCCGGACAGATTCCTATGGCTACACCTTC. The chain employs TRBV7-9 and TRBJ1-2; TRBD1 might be the D (6 bases). Trimming shortened V by 5 bases and J by 4 bases, and 14 bases separated the two germline ends. The CDR3 has 14 residues. The germline gives CDR1 SEHNR, CDR2 FQNEAQ (reference sequence).